This TCR delta chain was obtained from a study of γδ T cells in repeated Plasmodium falciparum infection. At the level of the study: Each infection was followed by sampling at 21 days, plus baseline and some pre-infection draws.

The CDR3 runs 21 residues. Germline lookup yields CDR1 TSWWSYY and CDR2 QGS. The table lists this clone with a few counts. The amino acid sequence in TCRdb belongs to a much larger clone and departs from this DNA's translation at residues 9 and 17, likely a sequencing read error; the sequence shown is translated from the DNA. TCRdb re-called clones from the multiplex PCR reads via CATT. This sample has some 100,000 delta-chain clones, with more than 1.4% found just once. Bulk repertoires came from Vgamma9/Vdelta2+ or Vdelta2-negative gammadelta T cells flow-sorted from PBMC. The source of this sequence is a pool of human donors (malaria-infected and uninfected, not separated). The sample taken for sequencing was gamma-delta T cells from blood. The V call is TRDV1, the J call TRDJ2; TRDD3 matches 13 bases. As DNA, the CDR3 is TGTGCTCTTGTGGGGGCCCTACTCACACTGGGGGATACGCTTTTGACAACACAACTCTTCTTT. Residues: CALVGALLTLGDTLLTTQLFF.